Sequencing of this TCR beta chain was carried out in a study of PD-1 and CTLA-4 blockade in melanoma (dated by TCRdb to about 2021). Regarding the study in general: In patients with melanoma, the study measured the effects of PD-1 blockade versus CTLA-4 blockade on the melanoma-reactive CD8 T cell response.

With respect to this clone: Its recognized antigen is unknown. No much larger clone exists at a distance of one base, and base qualities are not known.

From the cysteine through the phenylalanine, the CDR3 covers 19 amino acids. This entry keeps only the CDR3 DNA: 57 bases, framed from base 1. The germline V gene (reference sequence) provides CDR1 SEHNR and CDR2 FQNEAQ. V is cut back by 5 bases and J by 2 bases, with 19 bases in the junction unmatched. Libraries were made using the immunoSEQ multiplex PCR assay. TCRdb stores this immuneACCESS table with in-frame sequences only. Part of the clones is absent; in the studies checked, under half of the shortfall reflects unresolved V genes, and no reason is known for the rest. Counted in this sample were tens of thousands of clones; around 90% of them appeared once. Of the sample, 6% to 7% is held by the ten largest clones.

The rearrangement joined TRBV7-9 to TRBJ2-5; 8 bases in the middle match TRBD1. The sample in question was CD8+ T cells from peripheral blood, obtained from a patient given anti-PD-1 treatment. This clonotype was sampled from a human donor with melanoma. CDR3 region: CASSGPGTGSRTGQETQYF. The nucleotide sequence is TGTGCCAGCAGCGGTCCCGGGACAGGCTCCCGTACCGGGCAAGAGACCCAGTACTTC.